This T cell receptor beta chain was documented in a study of T cells in Graves' hyperthyroidism and ophthalmopathy. The study's findings and limits: A model built on 13 V-J features separated ophthalmopathy from stable hyperthyroidism.

Thyroid ultrasound and orbital computed tomography, with clinical symptoms and serum thyroxine and TRAb, informed diagnoses. With respect to this clonotype: Its antigen is undetermined.

Researchers took RNA transcripts and amplified the TCR beta CDR3 regions from them. Initially, a first-round RT-PCR of the TCR CDR3 employed the HTBI primer set. TCRdb re-called the multiplex PCR reads through MiXCR, storing one row per CDR3 protein. This sample has roughly 500,000 distinct CDR3 sequences, with about 15% found just once. Germline V gene data show CDR1 as SQVTM and CDR2 as ANQGSEA. The CDR3 has 16 amino acids. V dropped 0 bases and J dropped 6 bases, with 17 bases sitting between them. The chain couples TRBV29-1 to TRBJ2-2; D is uncertain. Sequencing was performed on blood. This TCR derives from a woman aged 25 to 39 with Graves' hyperthyroidism that later progressed to Graves' ophthalmopathy. The CDR3, as DNA: TGCAGCGTTGAAGATCGAACTCAGCCTGGCTCCGGGGAGCTGTTTTTT. Translating it yields CSVEDRTQPGSGELFF.